This TCR beta chain was obtained from a study of blood T cell repertoires in COVID-19. Study details: Samples representing acute and convalescent COVID-19 were sourced from the United States, Italy and Spain. The cDNA or gDNA used as material had been derived from T cells, B-cell-depleted T cells, or PBMCs.

Authors' processing steps: Estimation of nucleated cell counts was performed using reference gene primer amplification. The assay was immunoSEQ multiplex PCR, and TCRdb's table has in-frame clones only and misses some. Clone size and the V and J calls come from that table; the DNA yielded D and trimming. The table lists roughly 110,000 clones, 90% to 95% of them singletons. The CDR3 loop spans 15 amino acids. With 0 bases removed from V and 7 bases from J, the gap between germline ends came to 13 bases. CDR1 is LNHNV, CDR2 YYDKDF, per germline (reference sequence). Sequences were obtained from peripheral blood. This receptor was obtained from a young woman with acute or convalescent COVID-19. The chain recombines TRBV15 with TRBJ1-5, with unresolved D. This chain's CDR3 is CATSREPLRGQPQHF. CDR3 DNA: TGTGCCACCAGCAGAGAGCCTTTACGCGGGCAGCCCCAGCATTTT.